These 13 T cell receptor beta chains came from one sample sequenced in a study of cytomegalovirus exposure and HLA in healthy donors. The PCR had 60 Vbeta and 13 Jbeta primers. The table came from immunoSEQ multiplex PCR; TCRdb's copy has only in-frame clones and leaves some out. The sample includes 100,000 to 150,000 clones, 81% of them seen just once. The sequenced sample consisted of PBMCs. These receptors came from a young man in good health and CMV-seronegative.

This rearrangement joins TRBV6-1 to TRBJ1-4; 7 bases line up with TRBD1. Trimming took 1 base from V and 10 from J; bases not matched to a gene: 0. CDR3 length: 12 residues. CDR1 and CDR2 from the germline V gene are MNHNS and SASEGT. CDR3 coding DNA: TGTGCCAGCAGTGAAGACAGGGGAAAACTGTTTTTT. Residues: CASSEDRGKLFF.

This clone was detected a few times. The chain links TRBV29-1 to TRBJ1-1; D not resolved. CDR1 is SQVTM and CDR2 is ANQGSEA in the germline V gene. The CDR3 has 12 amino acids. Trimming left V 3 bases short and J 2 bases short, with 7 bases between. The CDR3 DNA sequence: TGCAGCGTTGATAGCGGAAACACTGAAGCTTTCTTT. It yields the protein CSVDSGNTEAFF. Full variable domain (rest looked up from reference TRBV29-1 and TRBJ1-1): SAVISQKPSRDICQRGTSLTIQCQVDSQVTMMFWYRQQPGQSLTLIATANQGSEATYESGFVIDKFPISRPNLTFSTLTVSNMSPEDSSIYLCSVDSGNTEAFFGQGTRLTVV.

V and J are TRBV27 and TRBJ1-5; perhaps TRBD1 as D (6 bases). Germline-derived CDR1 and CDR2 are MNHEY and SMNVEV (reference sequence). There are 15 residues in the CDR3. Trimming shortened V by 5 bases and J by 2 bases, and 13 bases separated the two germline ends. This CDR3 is CASSRSGARNQPQHF. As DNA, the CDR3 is TGTGCCAGCAGTCGCTCAGGGGCGCGCAATCAGCCCCAGCATTTT.

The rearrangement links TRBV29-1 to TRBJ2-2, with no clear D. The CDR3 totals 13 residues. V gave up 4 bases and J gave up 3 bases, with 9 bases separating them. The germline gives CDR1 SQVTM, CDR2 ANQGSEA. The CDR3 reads CSVGLSHTGELFF. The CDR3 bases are TGCAGCGTTGGGCTGTCGCACACCGGGGAGCTGTTTTTT.

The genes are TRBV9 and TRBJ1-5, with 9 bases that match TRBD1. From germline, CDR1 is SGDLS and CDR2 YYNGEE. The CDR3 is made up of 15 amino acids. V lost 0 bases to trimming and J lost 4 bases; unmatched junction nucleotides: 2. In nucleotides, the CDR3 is TGTGCCAGCAGCGTAGCTGGGACAGGGAATCAGCCCCAGCATTTT. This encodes CASSVAGTGNQPQHF.

The CDR3 loop reads CATGLGTPPYEQYF. For the CDR3, the DNA is TGCGCCACCGGCCTCGGGACACCCCCCTACGAGCAGTACTTC. The chain combines TRBV10-1 with TRBJ2-5; D may be TRBD1 (6 bases). The DNA end is a closer match to TRBJ2-7, so the J assignment may be wrong. There are 14 residues in the CDR3. Germline CDR1 WNHNN, CDR2 SYGVQD (reference sequence).

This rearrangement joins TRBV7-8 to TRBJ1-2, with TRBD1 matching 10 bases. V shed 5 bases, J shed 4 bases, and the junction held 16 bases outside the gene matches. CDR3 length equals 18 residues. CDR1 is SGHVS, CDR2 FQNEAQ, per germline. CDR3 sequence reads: CASSPSGTGVRRIYGYTF. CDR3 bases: TGTGCCAGCAGCCCAAGCGGGACAGGGGTACGTCGAATCTATGGCTACACCTTC.

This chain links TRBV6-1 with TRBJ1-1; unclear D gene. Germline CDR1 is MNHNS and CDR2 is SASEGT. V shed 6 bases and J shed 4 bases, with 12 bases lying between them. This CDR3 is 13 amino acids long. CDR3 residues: CASSASRFTEAFF. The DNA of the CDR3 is TGTGCCAGCAGCGCATCCCGGTTCACTGAAGCTTTCTTT.

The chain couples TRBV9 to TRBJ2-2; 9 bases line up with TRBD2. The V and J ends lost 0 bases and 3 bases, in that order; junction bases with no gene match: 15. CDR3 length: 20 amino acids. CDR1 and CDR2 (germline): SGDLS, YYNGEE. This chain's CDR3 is CASSVGVLGLAITYTGELFF. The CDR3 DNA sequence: TGTGCCAGCAGCGTAGGAGTATTGGGACTAGCTATAACCTACACCGGGGAGCTGTTTTTT.

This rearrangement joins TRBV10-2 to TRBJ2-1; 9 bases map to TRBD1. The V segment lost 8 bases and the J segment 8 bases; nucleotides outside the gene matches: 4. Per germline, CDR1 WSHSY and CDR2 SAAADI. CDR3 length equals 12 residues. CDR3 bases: TGCGCCAGCGGAAGACAGGGGGATGAGCAGTTCTTC. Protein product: CASGRQGDEQFF.

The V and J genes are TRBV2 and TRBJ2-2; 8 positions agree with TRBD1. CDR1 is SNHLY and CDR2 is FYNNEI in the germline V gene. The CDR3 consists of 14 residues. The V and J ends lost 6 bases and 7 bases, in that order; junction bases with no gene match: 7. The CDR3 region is CASRMDRVDGELFF. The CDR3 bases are TGTGCCAGCAGAATGGACAGGGTCGACGGGGAGCTGTTTTTT.

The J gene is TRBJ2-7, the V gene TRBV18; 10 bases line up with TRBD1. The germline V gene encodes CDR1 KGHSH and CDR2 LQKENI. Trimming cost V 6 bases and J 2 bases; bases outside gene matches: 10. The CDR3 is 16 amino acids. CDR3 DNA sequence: TGTGCCAGCTCGCAGCTCTTGGGACAGGGGACCTACGAGCAGTACTTC. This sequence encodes CASSQLLGQGTYEQYF. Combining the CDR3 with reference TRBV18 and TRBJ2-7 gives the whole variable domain NAGVMQNPRHLVRRRGQEARLRCSPMKGHSHVYWYRQLPEEGLKFMVYLQKENIIDESGMPKERFSAEFPKEGPSILRIQQVVRGDSAAYFCASSQLLGQGTYEQYFGPGTRLTVT.

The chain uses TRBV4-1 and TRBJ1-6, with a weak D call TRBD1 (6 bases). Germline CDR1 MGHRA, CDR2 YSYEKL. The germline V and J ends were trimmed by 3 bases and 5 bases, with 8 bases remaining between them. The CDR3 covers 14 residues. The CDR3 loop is CASSHRTDNSPLHF. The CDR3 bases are TGCGCCAGCAGCCATCGGACAGATAATTCACCCCTCCACTTT.